This T cell receptor (beta chain) appears in the sequencing data of a study of T cell responses to AZD1222 COVID-19 vaccine. Study-level results: There were mostly white British donors and more females than males, and clonal diversity was possibly underestimated.

Germline values: CDR1 LGHDT, CDR2 YNNKEL (reference sequence). This CDR3 contains 14 residues. Trimming removed 4 bases at V and 4 bases at J, with 13 bases between. This clone has more than one count but fewer than ten. As yet, its antigen is unknown. Using immunoSEQ multiplex PCR, the repertoire was profiled, and TCRdb retains in-frame clones only, with some absent. The table lists 66,000 or so clones, approximately 84% of them singletons. The chain uses TRBV3-1 (or the pseudogene TRBV3-2) and TRBJ1-2, with unresolved D. The source material was peripheral blood, sampled on day 0 of AZD1222 vaccination. The clonotype originates from an adult in good health. CDR3: CASSPGRFLYGYTF. CDR3 nucleotide sequence: TGTGCCAGCAGCCCGGGCCGTTTCCTCTATGGCTACACCTTC.